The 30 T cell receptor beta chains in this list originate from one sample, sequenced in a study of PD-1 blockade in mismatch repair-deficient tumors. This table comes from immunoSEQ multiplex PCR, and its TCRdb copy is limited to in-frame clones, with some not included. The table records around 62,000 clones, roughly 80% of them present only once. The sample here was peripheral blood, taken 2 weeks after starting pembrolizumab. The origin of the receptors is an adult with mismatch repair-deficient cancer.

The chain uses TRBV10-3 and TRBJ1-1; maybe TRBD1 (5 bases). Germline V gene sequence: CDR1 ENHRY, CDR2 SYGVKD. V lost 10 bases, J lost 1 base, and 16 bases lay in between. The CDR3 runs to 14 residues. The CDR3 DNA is TGTGCCACCCGATCAGGGCTATCGAACACTGAAGCTTTCTTT. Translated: CATRSGLSNTEAFF.

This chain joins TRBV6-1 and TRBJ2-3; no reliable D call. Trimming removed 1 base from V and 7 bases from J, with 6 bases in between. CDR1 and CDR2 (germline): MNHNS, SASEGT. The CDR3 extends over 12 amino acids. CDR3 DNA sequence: TGTGCCAGCAGTGAAGAGGTGAATACGCAGTATTTT. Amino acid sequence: CASSEEVNTQYF.

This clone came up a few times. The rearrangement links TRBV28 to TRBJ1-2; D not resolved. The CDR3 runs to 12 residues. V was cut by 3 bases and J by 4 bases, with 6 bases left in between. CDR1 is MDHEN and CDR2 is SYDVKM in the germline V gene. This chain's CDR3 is CASSFAGYGYTF. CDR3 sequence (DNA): TGTGCCAGCAGTTTCGCAGGCTATGGCTACACCTTC.

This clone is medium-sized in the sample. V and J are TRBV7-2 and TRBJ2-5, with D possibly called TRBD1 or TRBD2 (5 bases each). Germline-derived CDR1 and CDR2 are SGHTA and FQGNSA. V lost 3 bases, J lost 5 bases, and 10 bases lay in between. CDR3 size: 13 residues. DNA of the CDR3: TGTGCCAGCAGCTTGGGACCCGTGGAGACCCAGTACTTC. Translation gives CASSLGPVETQYF.

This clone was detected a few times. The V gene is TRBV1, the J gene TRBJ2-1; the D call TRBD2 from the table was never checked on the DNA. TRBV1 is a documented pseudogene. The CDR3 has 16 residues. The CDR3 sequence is CTSSTSASGKDNEQFF. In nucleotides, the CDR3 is TGCACCAGCAGCACTTCAGCTAGCGGGAAAGACAATGAGCAGTTCTTC.

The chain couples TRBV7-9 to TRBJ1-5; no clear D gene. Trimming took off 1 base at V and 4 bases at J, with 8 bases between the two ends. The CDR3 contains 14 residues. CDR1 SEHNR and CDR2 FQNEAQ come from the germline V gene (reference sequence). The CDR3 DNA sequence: TGTGCCAGCAGCTTAGTTAACAGTAATCAGCCCCAGCATTTT. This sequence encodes CASSLVNSNQPQHF.

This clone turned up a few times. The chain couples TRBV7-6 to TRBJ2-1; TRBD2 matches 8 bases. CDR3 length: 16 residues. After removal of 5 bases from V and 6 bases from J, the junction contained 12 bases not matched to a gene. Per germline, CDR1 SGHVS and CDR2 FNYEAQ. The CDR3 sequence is CASSPRTSQGSNEQFF. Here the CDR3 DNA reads TGTGCCAGCAGCCCACGGACTAGCCAAGGGTCCAATGAGCAGTTCTTC.

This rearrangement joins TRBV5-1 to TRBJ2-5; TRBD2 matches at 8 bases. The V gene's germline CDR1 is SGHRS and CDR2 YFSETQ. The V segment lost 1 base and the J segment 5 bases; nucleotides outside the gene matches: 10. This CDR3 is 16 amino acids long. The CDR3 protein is CASSLQPGLAQETQYF. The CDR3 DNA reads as TGCGCCAGCAGCTTGCAACCAGGACTAGCTCAGGAGACCCAGTACTTC.

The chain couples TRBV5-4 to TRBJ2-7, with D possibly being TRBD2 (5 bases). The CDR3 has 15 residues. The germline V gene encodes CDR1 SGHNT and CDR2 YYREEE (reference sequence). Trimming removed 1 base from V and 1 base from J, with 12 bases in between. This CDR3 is CASSLRERSSYEQYF. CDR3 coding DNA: TGTGCCAGCAGCTTGAGGGAGCGGAGTTCCTACGAGCAGTACTTC.

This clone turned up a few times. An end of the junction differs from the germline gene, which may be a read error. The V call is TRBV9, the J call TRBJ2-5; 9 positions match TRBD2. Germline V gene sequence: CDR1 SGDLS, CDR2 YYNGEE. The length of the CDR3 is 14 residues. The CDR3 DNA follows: TGTGCCAGTAGCGGGAGTCCAGGAGGAGAGACCCAGTACTTC. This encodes CASSGSPGGETQYF.

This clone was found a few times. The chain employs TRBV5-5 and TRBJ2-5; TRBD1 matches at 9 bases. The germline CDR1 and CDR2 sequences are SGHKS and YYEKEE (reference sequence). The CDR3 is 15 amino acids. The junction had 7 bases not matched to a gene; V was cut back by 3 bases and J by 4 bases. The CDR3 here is CASSSDRGSRETQYF. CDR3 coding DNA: TGTGCCAGCAGCTCGGACAGGGGTTCGCGAGAGACCCAGTACTTC.

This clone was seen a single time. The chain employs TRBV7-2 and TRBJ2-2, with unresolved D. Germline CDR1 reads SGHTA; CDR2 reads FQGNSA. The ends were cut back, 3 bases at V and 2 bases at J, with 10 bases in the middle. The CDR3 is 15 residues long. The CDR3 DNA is TGTGCCAGCAGCTTGTCCCGAACCAACACCGGGGAGCTGTTTTTT. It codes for CASSLSRTNTGELFF.

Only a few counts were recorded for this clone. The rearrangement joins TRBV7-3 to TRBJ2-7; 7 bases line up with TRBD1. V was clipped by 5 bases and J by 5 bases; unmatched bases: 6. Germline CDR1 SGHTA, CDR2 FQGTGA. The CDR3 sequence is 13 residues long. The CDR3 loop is CASSPRDSDEQYF. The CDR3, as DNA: TGTGCCAGCAGCCCCCGGGACAGCGACGAGCAGTACTTC.

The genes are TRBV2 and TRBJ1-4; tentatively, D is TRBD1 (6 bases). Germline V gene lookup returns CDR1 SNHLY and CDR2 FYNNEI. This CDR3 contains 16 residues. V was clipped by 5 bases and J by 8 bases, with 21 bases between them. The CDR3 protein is CASSRGTGPFGEKLFF. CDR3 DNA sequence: TGTGCCAGCAGTCGGGGAACAGGGCCGTTTGGCGAAAAACTGTTTTTT. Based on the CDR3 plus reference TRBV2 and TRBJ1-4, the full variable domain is EPEVTQTPSHQVTQMGQEVILRCVPISNHLYFYWYRQILGQKVEFLVSFYNNEISEKSEIFDDQFSVERPDGSNFTLKIRSTKLEDSAMYFCASSRGTGPFGEKLFFGSGTQLSVL.

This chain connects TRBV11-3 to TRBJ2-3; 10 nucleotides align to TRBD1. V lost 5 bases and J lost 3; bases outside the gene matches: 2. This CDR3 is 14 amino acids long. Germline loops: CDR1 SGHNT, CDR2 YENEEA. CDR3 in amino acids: CASSVGQGTDTQYF. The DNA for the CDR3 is TGTGCCAGCAGCGTGGGACAGGGGACAGATACGCAGTATTTT. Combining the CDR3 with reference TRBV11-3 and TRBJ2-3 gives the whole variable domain EAGVVQSPRYKIIEKKQPVAFWCNPISGHNTLYWYLQNLGQGPELLIRYENEEAVDDSQLPKDRFSAERLKGVDSTLKIQPAELGDSAVYLCASSVGQGTDTQYFGPGTRLTVL.

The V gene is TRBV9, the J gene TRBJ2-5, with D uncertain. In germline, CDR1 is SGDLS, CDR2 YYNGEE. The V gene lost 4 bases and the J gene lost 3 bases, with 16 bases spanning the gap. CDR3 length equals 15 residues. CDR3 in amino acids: CASSPQDNPKETQYF. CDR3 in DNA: TGTGCCAGCAGCCCACAAGACAACCCTAAAGAGACCCAGTACTTC.

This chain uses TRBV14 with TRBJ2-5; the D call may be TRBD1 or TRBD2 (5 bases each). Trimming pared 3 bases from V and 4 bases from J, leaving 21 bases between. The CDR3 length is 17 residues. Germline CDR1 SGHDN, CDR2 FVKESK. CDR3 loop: CASSQRSPYRDPETQYF. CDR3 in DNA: TGTGCCAGCAGCCAGCGTTCACCCTACCGGGACCCAGAGACCCAGTACTTC.

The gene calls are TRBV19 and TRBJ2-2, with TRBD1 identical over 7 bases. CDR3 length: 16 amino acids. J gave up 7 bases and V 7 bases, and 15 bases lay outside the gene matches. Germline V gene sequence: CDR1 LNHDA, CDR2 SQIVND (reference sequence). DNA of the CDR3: TGTGCCAGTACTGGGGACAGTGGAATGGGTATCGGGGAGCTGTTTTTT. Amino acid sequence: CASTGDSGMGIGELFF.

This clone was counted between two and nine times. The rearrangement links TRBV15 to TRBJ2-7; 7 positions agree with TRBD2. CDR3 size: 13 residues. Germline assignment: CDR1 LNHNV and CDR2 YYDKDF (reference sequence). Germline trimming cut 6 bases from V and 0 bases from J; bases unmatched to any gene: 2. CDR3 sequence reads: CATRAGSSYEQYF. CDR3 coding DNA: TGTGCCACCAGAGCGGGGAGCTCCTACGAGCAGTACTTC. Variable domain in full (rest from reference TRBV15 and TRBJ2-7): DAMVIQNPRYQVTQFGKPVTLSCSQTLNHNVMYWYQQKSSQAPKLLFHYYDKDFNNEADTPDNFQSRRPNTSFCFLDIRSPGLGDTAMYLCATRAGSSYEQYFGPGTRLTVT.

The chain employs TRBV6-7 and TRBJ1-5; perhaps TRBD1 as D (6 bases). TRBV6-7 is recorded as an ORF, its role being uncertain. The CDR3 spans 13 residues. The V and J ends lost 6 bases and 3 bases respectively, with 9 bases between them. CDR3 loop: CASSGQFNQPQHF. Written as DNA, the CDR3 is TGTGCCAGCAGCGGACAGTTCAATCAGCCCCAGCATTTT.

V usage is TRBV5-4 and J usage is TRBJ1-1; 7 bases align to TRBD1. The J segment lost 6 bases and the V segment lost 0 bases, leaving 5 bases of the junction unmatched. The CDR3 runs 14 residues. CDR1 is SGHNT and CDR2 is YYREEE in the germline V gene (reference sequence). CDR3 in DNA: TGTGCCAGCAGCTTGGACAGGGGAAGGTCTGAAGCTTTCTTT. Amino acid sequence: CASSLDRGRSEAFF.

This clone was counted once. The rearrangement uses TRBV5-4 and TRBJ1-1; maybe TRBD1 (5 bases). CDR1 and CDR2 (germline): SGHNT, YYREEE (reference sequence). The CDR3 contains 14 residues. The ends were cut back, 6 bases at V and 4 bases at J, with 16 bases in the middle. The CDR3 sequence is CASKRGGIGTEAFF. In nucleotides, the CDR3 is TGTGCCAGCAAGAGGGGTGGGATAGGCACTGAAGCTTTCTTT.

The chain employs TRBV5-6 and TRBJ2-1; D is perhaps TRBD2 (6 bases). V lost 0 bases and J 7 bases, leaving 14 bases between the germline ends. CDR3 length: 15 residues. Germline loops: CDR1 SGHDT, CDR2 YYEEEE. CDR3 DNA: TGTGCCAGCAGCTTGGAGGAGGTAGCGGTTAATGAGCAGTTCTTC. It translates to CASSLEEVAVNEQFF.

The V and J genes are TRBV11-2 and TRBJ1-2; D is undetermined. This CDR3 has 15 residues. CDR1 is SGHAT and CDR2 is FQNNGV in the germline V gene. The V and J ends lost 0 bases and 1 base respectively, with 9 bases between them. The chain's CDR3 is CASSLEATFNYGYTF. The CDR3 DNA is TGTGCCAGCAGCTTAGAGGCAACCTTTAACTATGGCTACACCTTC.

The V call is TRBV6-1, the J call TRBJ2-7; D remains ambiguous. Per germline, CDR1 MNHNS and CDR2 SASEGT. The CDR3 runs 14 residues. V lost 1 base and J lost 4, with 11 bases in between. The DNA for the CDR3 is TGTGCCAGCAGTGAAGATTGGACGATTTACGAGCAGTACTTC. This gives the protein CASSEDWTIYEQYF.

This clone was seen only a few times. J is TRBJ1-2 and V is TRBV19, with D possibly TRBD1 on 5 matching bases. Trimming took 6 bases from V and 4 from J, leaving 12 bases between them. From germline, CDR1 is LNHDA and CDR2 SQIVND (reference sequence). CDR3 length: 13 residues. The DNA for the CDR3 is TGTGCCAGTAGATTGGCAGGGAGCTATGGCTACACCTTC. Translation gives CASRLAGSYGYTF.

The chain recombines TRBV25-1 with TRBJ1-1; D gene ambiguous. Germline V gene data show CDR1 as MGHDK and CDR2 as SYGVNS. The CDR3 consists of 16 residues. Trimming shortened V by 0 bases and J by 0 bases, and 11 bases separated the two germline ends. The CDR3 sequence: CASSEYGRTVNTEAFF. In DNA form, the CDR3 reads TGTGCCAGCAGTGAATATGGTCGGACCGTGAACACTGAAGCTTTCTTT.

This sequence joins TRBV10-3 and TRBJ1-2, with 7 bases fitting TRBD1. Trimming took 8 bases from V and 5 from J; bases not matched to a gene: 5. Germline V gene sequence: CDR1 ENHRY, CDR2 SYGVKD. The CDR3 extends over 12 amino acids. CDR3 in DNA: TGTGCCATCCCAGGACAGGAGTATGGCTACACCTTC. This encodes CAIPGQEYGYTF.

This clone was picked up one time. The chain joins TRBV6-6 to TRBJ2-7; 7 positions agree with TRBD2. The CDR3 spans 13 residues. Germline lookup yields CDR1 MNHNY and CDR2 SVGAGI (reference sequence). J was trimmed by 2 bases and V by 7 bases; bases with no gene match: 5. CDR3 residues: CASMGSGTYEQYF. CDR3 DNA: TGTGCCAGCATGGGAAGCGGGACCTACGAGCAGTACTTC.

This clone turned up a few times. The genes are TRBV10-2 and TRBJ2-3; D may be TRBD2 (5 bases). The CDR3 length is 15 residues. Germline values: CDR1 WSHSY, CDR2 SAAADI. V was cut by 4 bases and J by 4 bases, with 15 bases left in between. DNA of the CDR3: TGCGCCAGCAGTGTGGTAGTCGGGATGGCAGATACGCAGTATTTT. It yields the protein CASSVVVGMADTQYF.